Presented here are 17 T cell receptor beta chains from one specimen sequenced in a study of cytotoxic CD8 clonotypes in ibrutinib-treated CLL. Libraries were prepared by immunoSEQ multiplex PCR; TCRdb keeps only in-frame clonotypes and omits some of them. Counted here are approximately 130,000 clones, about 85% occurring once; the ten biggest clones make up 2.5% to 3.5%. This material consisted of PBMCs, taken after 24 months of ibrutinib treatment. These receptors came from a human donor with chronic lymphocytic leukemia.

The J gene is TRBJ1-1, the V gene TRBV10-1; TRBD1 matches 8 bases. V gave up 2 bases and J gave up 1 base; unmatched junction bases: 9. Germline V gene sequence: CDR1 WNHNN, CDR2 SYGVQD (reference sequence). This CDR3 has 17 amino acids. The CDR3 coding sequence is TGCGCCAGCAGTGAGCCAAGAATGGGACAGGCGAACACTGAAGCTTTCTTT. Its translation: CASSEPRMGQANTEAFF.

This chain uses TRBV19 with TRBJ1-4; TRBD1 agrees at 8 bases. Germline assignment: CDR1 LNHDA and CDR2 SQIVND (reference sequence). V shed 7 bases and J 2 bases; nucleotides not matched to a gene: 3. The CDR3 is 14 amino acids. CDR3 sequence reads: CASTRTGTNEKLFF. CDR3 DNA: TGTGCCAGTACCCGGACAGGGACTAATGAAAAACTGTTTTTT.

The chain joins TRBV5-4 to TRBJ2-1, with 10 bases identical to TRBD1. This CDR3 has 15 amino acids. V lost 5 bases to trimming and J lost 9 bases; unmatched junction nucleotides: 11. Germline CDR1 is SGHNT and CDR2 is YYREEE (reference sequence). The CDR3 DNA sequence: TGTGCCAGCAGTCAGGACCCGGGACAGGGGTCTGAGCAGTTCTTC. Its translation is CASSQDPGQGSEQFF.

Notes on this clone: Other DNA sequences in the same sample also yield this CDR3. The CDR3 sequence is CASSESLGNQPQHF. CDR3 sequence (DNA): TGTGCCAGCAGTGAATCCCTGGGTAATCAGCCCCAGCATTTT. The chain couples TRBV6-1 to TRBJ1-5; no clear D gene. Germline values: CDR1 MNHNS, CDR2 SASEGT. The CDR3 loop spans 14 amino acids. The V gene lost 2 bases and the J gene lost 4 bases, with 9 bases spanning the gap.

The V gene is TRBV5-1, the J gene TRBJ2-2; 10 nucleotides match TRBD1. J gave up 4 bases and V 1 base, and 4 bases lay outside the gene matches. Germline lookup yields CDR1 SGHRS and CDR2 YFSETQ. This CDR3 spans 16 amino acids. CDR3 DNA sequence: TGCGCCAGCAGCTTGATGGGACAGGGGTTCACCGGGGAGCTGTTTTTT. Amino acid sequence: CASSLMGQGFTGELFF.

This clone was recorded only once. The rearrangement joins TRBV7-2 to TRBJ2-5, with TRBD1 identical over 7 bases. This CDR3 comprises 15 residues. Trimming removed 1 base from V and 5 bases from J; junction bases left unmatched: 7. Germline V gene data show CDR1 as SGHTA and CDR2 as FQGNSA. CDR3 sequence: CASSLDQGVFETQYF. The CDR3 bases are TGTGCCAGCAGCTTAGATCAGGGGGTGTTCGAGACCCAGTACTTC.

J is TRBJ1-4 and V is TRBV6-7; 8 bases align to TRBD1. TRBV6-7 is an ORF, and what it does is uncertain. With 6 bases clipped from V and 4 bases from J, the junction kept 10 bases outside the gene matches. This CDR3 is 16 amino acids long. CDR3 coding DNA: TGTGCCAGCAGATTGACAGGGGTTATTGGTAATGAAAAACTGTTTTTT. Encoded protein: CASRLTGVIGNEKLFF.

The V gene is TRBV5-1, the J gene TRBJ2-5; no definite D call. V lost 0 bases and J 3 bases, leaving 12 bases between the germline ends. Germline V gene sequence: CDR1 SGHRS, CDR2 YFSETQ. The CDR3 is made up of 15 amino acids. For the CDR3, the DNA is TGCGCCAGCAGCTTGGCCGACTTAGTGAAAGAGACCCAGTACTTC. Residues: CASSLADLVKETQYF.

This chain uses TRBV19 with TRBJ2-7; D ambiguous. Trimming took 3 bases from V and 2 from J, leaving 14 bases between them. This CDR3 is 15 amino acids long. The V gene's germline CDR1 is LNHDA and CDR2 SQIVND (reference sequence). As DNA, the CDR3 is TGTGCCAGTAGTATTAACCGCGAGGAACCCTACGAGCAGTACTTC. This encodes CASSINREEPYEQYF. The whole variable domain, remainder taken from reference TRBV19 and TRBJ2-7, is DGGITQSPKYLFRKEGQNVTLSCEQNLNHDAMYWYRQDPGQGLRLIYYSQIVNDFQKGDIAEGYSVSREKKESFPLTVTSAQKNPTAFYLCASSINREEPYEQYFGPGTRLTVT.

The genes are TRBV28 and TRBJ2-7; D is undetermined. Germline V gene sequence: CDR1 MDHEN, CDR2 SYDVKM. This CDR3 has 13 amino acids. Trimming removed 3 bases at V and 2 bases at J, with 8 bases between. CDR3 protein: CASSFDRTYEQYF. The CDR3 DNA sequence: TGTGCCAGCAGTTTTGACCGGACCTACGAGCAGTACTTC.

This clone appeared a single time. The chain recombines TRBV4-1 with TRBJ2-3; TRBD2 matches 9 bases. This CDR3 is built from 18 residues. CDR1 MGHRA and CDR2 YSYEKL come from the germline V gene. V lost 0 bases and J lost 0; bases outside the gene matches: 7. CDR3 loop: CASSQEGRLADSTDTQYF. In nucleotides, the CDR3 is TGCGCCAGCAGCCAAGAGGGGAGACTAGCGGACAGCACAGATACGCAGTATTTT.

J is TRBJ1-4 and V is TRBV10-3; 7 nucleotides line up with TRBD1. V gave up 0 bases and J gave up 7 bases; unmatched junction bases: 5. This CDR3 comprises 15 residues. Per the germline V gene, CDR1 is ENHRY and CDR2 is SYGVKD. The CDR3 coding sequence is TGTGCCATCAGTGAGTCTACAGGGGTCGGTGAAAAACTGTTTTTT. Translating gives CAISESTGVGEKLFF.

The rearrangement links TRBV11-3 to TRBJ2-2; D might be TRBD1 (6 bases). V was trimmed by 5 bases and J by 0 bases, leaving 13 bases between them. Germline V gives CDR1 SGHNT, CDR2 YENEEA. The CDR3 runs 16 residues. CDR3 protein: CASSAGQMANTGELFF. CDR3 sequence (DNA): TGTGCCAGCAGCGCAGGACAGATGGCGAACACCGGGGAGCTGTTTTTT.

The J gene is TRBJ2-3, the V gene TRBV4-1; 7 bases align to TRBD1. The CDR3 is 17 amino acids. Trimming cost V 2 bases and J 0 bases; bases outside gene matches: 8. Germline V gene lookup returns CDR1 MGHRA and CDR2 YSYEKL. The CDR3 spells CASSQRVDRTSTDTQYF. The CDR3 DNA is TGCGCCAGCAGCCAAAGAGTGGACAGGACTAGCACAGATACGCAGTATTTT.

This clone was picked up one time. The rearrangement links TRBV5-1 to TRBJ1-1; D might be TRBD1 (5 bases). With 0 bases removed from V and 4 bases from J, the gap between germline ends came to 13 bases. CDR3 length equals 15 residues. Looked up from germline, CDR1 is SGHRS and CDR2 is YFSETQ. The CDR3 sequence is CASSLAGPGPTEAFF. CDR3 DNA: TGCGCCAGCAGCTTGGCCGGGCCAGGGCCCACTGAAGCTTTCTTT.

The V and J genes are TRBV11-2 and TRBJ2-7; the D is unclear. This CDR3 contains 12 residues. Germline loops: CDR1 SGHAT, CDR2 FQNNGV. V dropped 2 bases and J dropped 4 bases, with 6 bases sitting between them. The CDR3 loop reads CASSLRVYEQYF. CDR3 nucleotides: TGTGCCAGCAGCTTAAGAGTTTACGAGCAGTACTTC.

The rearrangement links TRBV2 to TRBJ1-1; D is perhaps TRBD1 (5 bases). The ends were cut back, 7 bases at V and 1 base at J, with 13 bases in the middle. This CDR3 has 14 residues. Germline values: CDR1 SNHLY, CDR2 FYNNEI. The CDR3 sequence is CASIMEGQNTEAFF. The CDR3 DNA is TGTGCCAGCATCATGGAGGGGCAGAACACTGAAGCTTTCTTT. The entire variable domain, with the rest obtained from reference TRBV2 and TRBJ1-1, is as follows: EPEVTQTPSHQVTQMGQEVILRCVPISNHLYFYWYRQILGQKVEFLVSFYNNEISEKSEIFDDQFSVERPDGSNFTLKIRSTKLEDSAMYFCASIMEGQNTEAFFGQGTRLTVV.